The next 7 T cell receptor beta chains were all read from a single sample in a study of cytomegalovirus exposure and HLA in healthy donors. The PCR had 60 Vbeta and 13 Jbeta primers. Produced via immunoSEQ multiplex PCR; TCRdb's table is partial and in-frame only. The sample records about 180,000 clones, about 79% being singletons. The sequencing input was PBMCs. These receptors originate from a man aged 18 to 29 in good health and CMV-seronegative.

This chain uses TRBV6-1 with TRBJ2-3; 8 nucleotides match TRBD2. V shed 4 bases, J shed 6 bases, and the junction held 3 bases outside the gene matches. The CDR3 loop spans 13 amino acids. CDR1 MNHNS and CDR2 SASEGT come from the germline V gene. The CDR3 DNA reads as TGTGCCAGCAGTGGGTGGACTAGCGATACGCAGTATTTT. It is translated as CASSGWTSDTQYF.

This clone was counted a single time. The chain is built from TRBV11-2 and TRBJ2-1, with D possibly being TRBD2 (5 bases). The CDR3 runs to 15 residues. V lost 3 bases to trimming and J lost 5 bases, with 14 bases between them. CDR1 is SGHAT, CDR2 FQNNGV, per germline. CDR3 sequence (DNA): TGTGCCAGCAGCTTGGGCACGGGGTGGGACAATGAGCAGTTCTTC. Its protein product is CASSLGTGWDNEQFF.

The chain recombines TRBV28 with TRBJ1-2; D unresolved. CDR1 and CDR2 from the germline V gene are MDHEN and SYDVKM. Trimming left V 3 bases short and J 0 bases short, with 11 bases between. This CDR3 is 15 amino acids long. The CDR3 reads CASSLGSDPNYGYTF. The CDR3 DNA is TGTGCCAGCAGTTTGGGCTCAGATCCTAACTATGGCTACACCTTC.

This clone was counted only a few times. The V and J genes are TRBV5-4 and TRBJ2-2, with D tentatively TRBD2 (6 bases). Per germline, CDR1 SGHNT and CDR2 YYREEE (reference sequence). The CDR3 totals 15 residues. The V end lost 5 bases, the J end lost 1 base, and 12 bases lay between the germline ends. The chain's CDR3 is CASSLRRGNTGELFF. CDR3 DNA: TGTGCCAGCAGTCTACGGCGGGGGAACACCGGGGAGCTGTTTTTT.

This chain links TRBV28 with TRBJ1-2; 10 nucleotides agree with TRBD1. The length of the CDR3 is 13 residues. Germline CDR1 MDHEN, CDR2 SYDVKM. Trimming cost V 7 bases and J 8 bases; bases outside gene matches: 7. Here the CDR3 DNA reads TGTGCCAGCAACCGACAGGGGGCGGGGGGCTACACCTTC. Translated, it gives CASNRQGAGGYTF.

This sequence joins TRBV7-3 and TRBJ2-2, with TRBD1 matching 7 bases. Germline trimming cut 5 bases from V and 3 bases from J; bases unmatched to any gene: 3. The CDR3 covers 14 residues. The germline V gene encodes CDR1 SGHTA and CDR2 FQGTGA. The CDR3 region has the DNA TGTGCCAGCAGCCAACAGGGGTACACCGGGGAGCTGTTTTTT. Protein sequence: CASSQQGYTGELFF.

The rearrangement joins TRBV19 to TRBJ1-1; a possible D gene is TRBD1 (5 bases). V was clipped by 4 bases and J by 2 bases, with 14 bases between them. Germline CDR1 is LNHDA and CDR2 is SQIVND (reference sequence). The CDR3 contains 15 residues. The CDR3 sequence is CASSRGTGENTEAFF. In DNA, the CDR3 is TGTGCCAGTAGTAGAGGGACGGGAGAAAACACTGAAGCTTTCTTT.